The 28 T cell receptor beta chains below were found in one sample sequenced in a study of T-cell memory formation after mild COVID-19. TCRdb used MiXCR to reprocess the 5' RACE reads, holding one entry per CDR3 protein. The repertoire includes a few hundred thousand distinct CDR3 sequences, about 16% of them detected once, and around 23% sits in the top ten. The material sequenced was PBMCs or a T cell subset sorted from them (not recorded which). The receptors shown here come from a man between 18 and 35 years old who had mild COVID-19 (a few samples of this study predate the infection). Cell type and time point are not known.

This clonotype was detected a few times. J is TRBJ1-5 and V is TRBV5-1; no definite D call. Trimming removed 1 base at V and 0 bases at J, with 8 bases between. Looked up from germline, CDR1 is SGHRS and CDR2 is YFSETQ. CDR3 length equals 15 residues. CDR3 in DNA: TGCGCCAGCAGCTTGAACCCAAATAGCAATCAGCCCCAGCATTTT. As protein: CASSLNPNSNQPQHF. The full variable domain, with the rest looked up from reference TRBV5-1 and TRBJ1-5, is KAGVTQTPRYLIKTRGQQVTLSCSPISGHRSVSWYQQTPGQGLQFLFEYFSETQRNKGNFPGRFSGRQFSNSRSEMNVSTLELGDSALYLCASSLNPNSNQPQHFGDGTRLSIL.

CDR3 residues: CASSPHDTDTQYF. DNA of the CDR3: TGTGCCAGCAGCCCTCATGACACAGATACGCAGTATTTT. The rearrangement joins TRBV3-1 to TRBJ2-3; D is undetermined. CDR3 length: 13 residues. V lost 4 bases, J lost 2 bases, and 7 bases lay in between. The germline gives CDR1 LGHDT, CDR2 YNNKEL (reference sequence).

Regarding this clonotype: At one boundary the junction diverges from the germline segment, which might be a read error. J is TRBJ1-2 and V is TRBV24-1; D is perhaps TRBD1 (5 bases). The CDR3 extends over 8 amino acids. Germline-derived CDR1 and CDR2 are KGHDR and SFDVKD. DNA for the CDR3: TGTGCCAACGCCTTGGGGGTCTTC. It is translated as CANALGVF.

The chain uses TRBV12-3 or TRBV12-4 and TRBJ2-5; the D gene is possibly TRBD1 (6 bases). The CDR3 loop spans 14 amino acids. Trimming pared 7 bases from V and 0 bases from J, leaving 12 bases between. This chain's CDR3 is CASTNRAYQETQYF. CDR3 DNA: TGTGCCAGCACGAACAGGGCTTACCAAGAGACCCAGTACTTC.

The genes are TRBV7-2 and TRBJ2-2; TRBD2 is a possible D gene (5 bases). The CDR3 is made up of 16 amino acids. Germline CDR1 and CDR2: SGHTA and FQGNSA. V gave up 2 bases and J gave up 4 bases, with 14 bases separating them. Written as DNA, the CDR3 is TGTGCCAGCAGCTTACGGTCTAGCTCGACCACCGGGGAGCTGTTTTTT. Encoded protein: CASSLRSSSTTGELFF.

The chain has TRBV4-2 and TRBJ1-5; tentatively, D is TRBD1 (6 bases). Trimming removed 1 base at V and 3 bases at J, with 10 bases between. CDR1 and CDR2 from the germline V gene are LGHNA and YNFKEQ. This CDR3 has 15 residues. CDR3 amino acids: CASSQVQGYNQPQHF. DNA of the CDR3: TGTGCCAGCAGCCAAGTACAGGGATACAATCAGCCCCAGCATTTT.

This clonotype turned up a few times. The chain links TRBV12-3 or TRBV12-4 to TRBJ2-7, with 12 bases that match TRBD1. This CDR3 comprises 15 residues. J was trimmed by 2 bases and V by 6 bases; bases with no gene match: 5. The CDR3 coding sequence is TGTGCCAGCAGGAGGGGACAGGGGGCCGCCTACGAGCAGTACTTC. Translated: CASRRGQGAAYEQYF.

In this sample, this clonotype turned up a few times. V usage is TRBV4-1 and J usage is TRBJ2-7; TRBD2 might be the D (6 bases). Germline CDR1 MGHRA, CDR2 YSYEKL. The CDR3 length is 13 residues. Trimming left V 4 bases short and J 5 bases short, with 12 bases between. In DNA, the CDR3 is TGCGCCAGCAGCCCGGGGAGGTCCGACGAGCAGTACTTC. Translating gives CASSPGRSDEQYF.

In its sample, this clonotype was seen a few times. The V call is TRBV2, the J call TRBJ1-6, with D hard to call. V lost 7 bases to trimming and J lost 8 bases, with 18 bases between them. The CDR3 sequence is 15 residues long. CDR1 and CDR2 (germline): SNHLY, FYNNEI. The CDR3 reads CASKREGSDHSPLHF. In DNA form, the CDR3 reads TGTGCCAGCAAGAGGGAGGGCAGCGACCATTCACCCCTCCACTTT.

The rearrangement links TRBV3-1 to TRBJ2-5, with a weak D call TRBD1 (7 bases). The V end lost 3 bases, the J end lost 7 bases, and 21 bases lay between the germline ends. The germline gives CDR1 LGHDT, CDR2 YNNKEL (reference sequence). This CDR3 region has 16 residues. Written as DNA, the CDR3 is TGTGCCAGCAGCCACCTTAACCCCCAGGGGGGTCGGACCCAGTACTTC. This codes for CASSHLNPQGGRTQYF.

The chain couples TRBV7-9 to TRBJ1-4; TRBD1 is a possible D gene (6 bases). Between the trimmed V and J ends, which lost 5 bases and 7 bases, there was a span of 17 bases. Germline CDR1 SEHNR, CDR2 FQNEAQ (reference sequence). This CDR3 spans 15 amino acids. The CDR3 region is CASSPNTGRGEKLFF. The CDR3 DNA sequence: TGTGCCAGCAGCCCGAATACAGGGAGAGGTGAAAAACTGTTTTTT.

The chain has TRBV5-1 and TRBJ1-1; weak D call: TRBD1 (5 bases). Trimming shortened V by 1 base and J by 1 base, and 8 bases separated the two germline ends. This CDR3 is 14 amino acids long. Germline CDR1 reads SGHRS; CDR2 reads YFSETQ. CDR3 loop: CASSLTGQNTEAFF. The CDR3 bases are TGCGCCAGCAGCTTGACAGGACAGAACACTGAAGCTTTCTTT. The whole variable domain, remainder taken from reference TRBV5-1 and TRBJ1-1, is KAGVTQTPRYLIKTRGQQVTLSCSPISGHRSVSWYQQTPGQGLQFLFEYFSETQRNKGNFPGRFSGRQFSNSRSEMNVSTLELGDSALYLCASSLTGQNTEAFFGQGTRLTVV.

V is TRBV28 and J is TRBJ2-3, with D unresolved. CDR1 and CDR2 from the germline V gene are MDHEN and SYDVKM. The CDR3 has 14 amino acids. The V and J ends lost 4 bases and 6 bases respectively, with 14 bases between them. As DNA, the CDR3 is TGTGCCAGCAGTTCCCCCAGTACCTTGGATACGCAGTATTTT. The encoded protein is CASSSPSTLDTQYF.

V gene TRBV28 combines with J gene TRBJ1-5; D is unclear. Germline V CDR1 and CDR2: MDHEN, SYDVKM. CDR3 length: 16 residues. Trimming took off 6 bases at V and 0 bases at J, with 15 bases between the two ends. The CDR3 here is CASRPGAASSNQPQHF. For the CDR3, the DNA is TGTGCCAGCAGACCCGGTGCTGCCTCTAGCAATCAGCCCCAGCATTTT.

This clonotype turned up a few times. V and J are TRBV27 and TRBJ1-5; D possibly corresponds to TRBD1 (6 bases). Looked up from germline, CDR1 is MNHEY and CDR2 is SMNVEV (reference sequence). The CDR3 runs 15 residues. CDR3: CASAVGRGQRQPQHF. DNA for the CDR3: TGTGCTTCGGCGGTTGGCAGGGGTCAACGGCAGCCCCAGCATTTT.

V and J are TRBV4-3 and TRBJ2-2; 9 nucleotides match TRBD2. V was clipped by 1 base and J by 1 base; unmatched bases: 7. CDR1 is LGHNA, CDR2 YSLEER, per germline. The CDR3 totals 18 residues. In DNA form, the CDR3 reads TGCGCCAGCAGCCAAGGGGTAGCGGGGGCAGGGAACACCGGGGAGCTGTTTTTT. Translating it yields CASSQGVAGAGNTGELFF.

The genes are TRBV7-3 and TRBJ2-3; 7 bases fit TRBD1. The CDR3 contains 16 residues. In germline, CDR1 is SGHTA, CDR2 FQGTGA. V was clipped by 5 bases and J by 1 base; unmatched bases: 9. DNA of the CDR3: TGTGCCAGCAGCGAGGCGCGGACAGGCGGCACAGATACGCAGTATTTT. It codes for CASSEARTGGTDTQYF.

This clonotype was counted a few times. V usage is TRBV3-1 and J usage is TRBJ2-5, with D maybe TRBD2 (6 bases). The CDR3 spans 16 residues. Germline V gives CDR1 LGHDT, CDR2 YNNKEL (reference sequence). V lost 1 base to trimming and J lost 2 bases, with 14 bases between them. CDR3 in amino acids: CASSQATRRAQETQYF. The CDR3 nucleotides are TGTGCCAGCAGCCAAGCGACTAGACGGGCACAAGAGACCCAGTACTTC.

The chain joins TRBV7-2 to TRBJ2-3; D is unresolved. The CDR3 has 14 amino acids. Germline V lookup: CDR1 SGHTA, CDR2 FQGNSA. Deletions cut 0 bases from V and 2 bases from J, with 6 bases between. CDR3 loop: CASSLAVHTDTQYF. CDR3 bases: TGTGCCAGCAGCTTAGCAGTGCACACAGATACGCAGTATTTT.

The chain couples TRBV18 to TRBJ1-1; D gene uncertain. The CDR3 runs to 15 residues. In germline, CDR1 is KGHSH, CDR2 LQKENI. V gave up 6 bases and J gave up 1 base, with 15 bases separating them. The CDR3 here is CASSGLGRGNTEAFF. CDR3 DNA sequence: TGTGCCAGCTCCGGCTTGGGCAGAGGGAACACTGAAGCTTTCTTT.

This clonotype has more than one count but fewer than ten. CDR3 protein: CASSGSWGDTQYF. In nucleotides, the CDR3 is TGTGCCAGCAGCGGGTCCTGGGGAGATACGCAGTATTTT. This chain links TRBV5-4 with TRBJ2-3; D ambiguous. Between the trimmed V and J ends, which lost 4 bases and 5 bases, there was a span of 11 bases. Per the germline V gene, CDR1 is SGHNT and CDR2 is YYREEE (reference sequence). The CDR3 has 13 amino acids.

This clonotype was found a few times. The rearrangement links TRBV20-1 to TRBJ2-2; TRBD1 aligns across 8 bases. The V and J ends lost 0 bases and 5 bases, in that order; junction bases with no gene match: 8. This CDR3 comprises 16 residues. Germline V gene sequence: CDR1 DFQATT, CDR2 SNEGSKA (reference sequence). In nucleotides, the CDR3 is TGCAGTGCTAGAGATCGGAAAACAGGGGGAACCGGGGAGCTGTTTTTT. Its protein is CSARDRKTGGTGELFF.

The chain joins TRBV7-2 to TRBJ2-1; 14 bases map to TRBD2. V gave up 5 bases and J gave up 8 bases; unmatched junction bases: 5. The CDR3 length is 15 residues. Per the germline V gene, CDR1 is SGHTA and CDR2 is FQGNSA. CDR3 sequence (DNA): TGTGCCAGCAGCGGACTAGCGGGGGGAGGAGATGAGCAGTTCTTC. It encodes CASSGLAGGGDEQFF.

The CDR3 is CASSQVLGLDYGYTF. CDR3 bases: TGCGCCAGCAGCCAAGTCCTGGGCTTAGACTATGGCTACACCTTC. The V gene is TRBV4-1, the J gene TRBJ1-2, with no clear D. Germline assignment: CDR1 MGHRA and CDR2 YSYEKL. The CDR3 length is 15 residues. V was shortened by 1 base and J by 3 bases, with 12 bases between the two germline ends.

The rearrangement uses TRBV29-1 and TRBJ2-5, with 7 bases aligning to TRBD1. Germline V gene data show CDR1 as SQVTM and CDR2 as ANQGSEA. After removal of 3 bases from V and 5 bases from J, the junction contained 6 bases not matched to a gene. This CDR3 spans 13 amino acids. The CDR3 protein is CSVDLQGFETQYF. The CDR3 nucleotides are TGCAGCGTTGATTTACAGGGGTTTGAGACCCAGTACTTC. The whole variable domain, remainder taken from reference TRBV29-1 and TRBJ2-5, is SAVISQKPSRDICQRGTSLTIQCQVDSQVTMMFWYRQQPGQSLTLIATANQGSEATYESGFVIDKFPISRPNLTFSTLTVSNMSPEDSSIYLCSVDLQGFETQYFGPGTRLLVL.

The rearrangement links TRBV5-1 to TRBJ1-2; unclear D gene. Germline CDR1 and CDR2: SGHRS and YFSETQ. Trimming left V 4 bases short and J 5 bases short, with 9 bases between. There are 12 residues in the CDR3. CDR3 amino acids: CASSDGGYGYTF. The CDR3 bases are TGCGCCAGCAGCGACGGAGGTTATGGCTACACCTTC.

This clonotype was picked up many times. The chain carries TRBV18 and TRBJ1-1, with a tentative D call TRBD1 (6 bases). Germline values: CDR1 KGHSH, CDR2 LQKENI. The V and J ends lost 3 bases and 11 bases respectively, with 16 bases between them. The length of the CDR3 is 13 residues. CDR3 loop: CASSPSDSRGAFF. The CDR3 coding sequence is TGTGCCAGCTCACCCTCGGACAGCCGAGGGGCTTTCTTT.

This clonotype was seen at least ten times. V gene TRBV4-1 combines with J gene TRBJ2-3; the D gene is possibly TRBD1 (5 bases). The CDR3 runs 16 residues. Germline V gene lookup returns CDR1 MGHRA and CDR2 YSYEKL. V was shortened by 0 bases and J by 4 bases, with 14 bases between the two germline ends. CDR3 residues: CASSQDWGPPPDTQYF. The CDR3 DNA reads as TGCGCCAGCAGCCAAGATTGGGGCCCTCCTCCAGATACGCAGTATTTT.